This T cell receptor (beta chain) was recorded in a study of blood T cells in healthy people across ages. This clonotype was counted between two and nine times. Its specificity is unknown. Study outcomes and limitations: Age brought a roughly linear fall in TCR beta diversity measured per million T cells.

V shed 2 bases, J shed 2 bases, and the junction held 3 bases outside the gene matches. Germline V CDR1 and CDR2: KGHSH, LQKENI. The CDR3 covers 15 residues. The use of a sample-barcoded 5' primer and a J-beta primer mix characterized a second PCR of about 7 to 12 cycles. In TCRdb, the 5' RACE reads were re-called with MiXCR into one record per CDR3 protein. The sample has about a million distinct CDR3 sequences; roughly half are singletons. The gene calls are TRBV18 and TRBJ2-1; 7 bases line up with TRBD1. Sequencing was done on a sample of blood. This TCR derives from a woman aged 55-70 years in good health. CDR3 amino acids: CASSPTGDTYNEQFF. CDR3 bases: TGTGCCAGCTCACCAACAGGGGATACCTACAATGAGCAGTTCTTC.